Each of the 6 T cell receptor beta chains below was sequenced from the same sample in a study of CD8+ T cells in alopecia areata. Following extraction, RNA underwent reverse transcription to cDNA, which served as the sequencing template. Data came from immunoSEQ multiplex PCR; TCRdb stores just in-frame clones and leaves some out. The repertoire consists of tens of thousands of clones, with about three quarters occurring once and the leading ten covering about 19%. Sequenced: NKG2D-low CD8+ T cells sorted from blood. The receptors here all came from a human donor with alopecia areata.

The chain carries TRBV28 and TRBJ2-1, with 15 nucleotides matching TRBD2. J lost 0 bases, V lost 4 bases, and 4 bases had no gene match. Germline values: CDR1 MDHEN, CDR2 SYDVKM. The CDR3 is 18 amino acids. CDR3 loop: CASSSGTSGGISYNEQFF. The CDR3 DNA follows: TGTGCCAGCAGTTCAGGGACTAGCGGGGGGATCTCCTACAATGAGCAGTTCTTC. Supplemented by reference TRBV28 and TRBJ2-1, the full variable domain reads DVKVTQSSRYLVKRTGEKVFLECVQDMDHENMFWYRQDPGLGLRLIYFSYDVKMKEKGDIPEGYSVSREKKERFSLILESASTNQTSMYLCASSSGTSGGISYNEQFFGPGTRLTVL.

V usage is TRBV30 and J usage is TRBJ2-7; TRBD1 matches 10 bases. Germline CDR1 and CDR2: GTSNPN and SVGIG (reference sequence). The J segment lost 1 base and the V segment lost 1 base, leaving 13 bases of the junction unmatched. The CDR3 consists of 18 residues. CDR3 nucleotide sequence: TGTGCCTGGAGTGGGGTCAGGCTCGGGACAGGGGATTCCTACGAGCAGTACTTC. Translated, it gives CAWSGVRLGTGDSYEQYF.

The chain is built from TRBV6-6 and TRBJ2-3, with a weak D call TRBD2 (6 bases). Germline V gene data show CDR1 as MNHNY and CDR2 as SVGAGI (reference sequence). Trimming left V 0 bases short and J 7 bases short, with 14 bases between. The CDR3 totals 15 residues. CDR3 DNA sequence: TGTGCCAGCAGTTACTCGGGGGGTCCTCGGAATACGCAGTATTTT. Translated: CASSYSGGPRNTQYF.

This chain connects TRBV15 to TRBJ2-3; D gene unclear. The CDR3 consists of 14 residues. Germline assignment: CDR1 LNHNV and CDR2 YYDKDF (reference sequence). The V gene lost 1 base and the J gene lost 2 bases, with 7 bases spanning the gap. This CDR3 is CATSRVGPTDTQYF. CDR3 in DNA: TGTGCCACCAGCAGAGTAGGCCCCACAGATACGCAGTATTTT.

J is TRBJ2-6 and V is TRBV4-2; D remains unclear. CDR1 is LGHNA and CDR2 is YNFKEQ in the germline V gene. The V end lost 0 bases, the J end lost 0 bases, and 6 bases lay between the germline ends. CDR3 length equals 16 residues. The CDR3 DNA follows: TGTGCCAGCAGCCAAGATACGGGCTCTGGGGCCAACGTCCTGACTTTC. The encoded protein is CASSQDTGSGANVLTF.

This chain uses TRBV2 with TRBJ1-1; D is unresolved. CDR1 and CDR2 from the germline V gene are SNHLY and FYNNEI. V was shortened by 6 bases and J by 1 base, with 9 bases between the two germline ends. The CDR3 covers 13 residues. In nucleotides, the CDR3 is TGTGCCAGCAGGGACCCACCGAACACTGAAGCTTTCTTT. Translating gives CASRDPPNTEAFF.